One sample yielded the 16 T cell receptor beta chains listed below, sequenced in a study of CD8 T cells in ankylosing spondylitis. Findings of the study overall: Characteristic, it appeared, of ankylosing spondylitis blood was a TCR beta motif of eight highly homologous variants.

TCRdb processed the 5' RACE reads anew with MiXCR; each CDR3 protein has one entry. Of about 330,000 distinct CDR3 sequences listed, less than 9.5% are singletons. For these receptors, no antigen is known. Sample: blood, either unsorted or a sorted T cell fraction (not recorded which). The receptors come from a male donor with ankylosing spondylitis.

The rearrangement joins TRBV20-1 to TRBJ2-7, with TRBD2 identical over 10 bases. The V segment lost 3 bases and the J segment 4 bases; nucleotides outside the gene matches: 15. Germline CDR1 DFQATT, CDR2 SNEGSKA (reference sequence). The CDR3 consists of 17 residues. The DNA for the CDR3 is TGCAGTGCTAGCGCAAACCCCTCCCTAGCGGGAGTTTACGAGCAGTACTTC. Translated: CSASANPSLAGVYEQYF.

The chain recombines TRBV11-2 with TRBJ1-1; D is uncertain. The CDR3 loop spans 14 amino acids. Germline loops: CDR1 SGHAT, CDR2 FQNNGV. The V end lost 0 bases, the J end lost 5 bases, and 10 bases lay between the germline ends. The CDR3: CASSLEGPRTEAFF. CDR3 bases: TGTGCCAGCAGCTTAGAAGGTCCGCGGACTGAAGCTTTCTTT.

This clonotype was counted many times. The chain has TRBV9 and TRBJ2-1, with a tentative D call TRBD2 (5 bases). This CDR3 comprises 14 residues. Trimming removed 4 bases from V and 6 bases from J, with 14 bases in between. The germline V gene encodes CDR1 SGDLS and CDR2 YYNGEE. CDR3 sequence: CASSTGERVNEQFF. In DNA, the CDR3 is TGTGCCAGCAGCACTGGGGAGAGAGTCAATGAGCAGTTCTTC.

Only a few counts were recorded for this clonotype. The rearrangement links TRBV5-1 to TRBJ2-2; D uncertain. The germline CDR1 and CDR2 sequences are SGHRS and YFSETQ. This CDR3 has 13 amino acids. V was clipped by 0 bases and J by 8 bases, with 8 bases between them. CDR3 amino acids: CASSLATGGELFF. In DNA form, the CDR3 reads TGCGCCAGCAGCTTGGCCACCGGGGGGGAGCTGTTTTTT.

The table lists this clonotype with many counts. The chain employs TRBV11-3 and TRBJ2-7; D uncertain. Germline V gives CDR1 SGHNT, CDR2 YENEEA. The V end was cut by 0 bases, the J end by 4 bases, with 10 bases between. The CDR3 has 14 amino acids. This chain's CDR3 is CASSLDPTLYEQYF. The CDR3 nucleotides read TGTGCCAGCAGCTTAGATCCTACTTTGTACGAGCAGTACTTC.

The chain combines TRBV5-8 with TRBJ2-3, with D possibly being TRBD1 (5 bases). Trimming cost V 3 bases and J 5 bases, with 13 bases left between them. CDR1 SGHTS and CDR2 YDEGEE come from the germline V gene. This CDR3 region has 14 residues. CDR3 DNA sequence: TGTGCCAGCAGCTCCCGGCAGGGTGAAGATACGCAGTATTTT. Its protein is CASSSRQGEDTQYF. Complete variable domain (other parts from reference TRBV5-8 and TRBJ2-3): EAGVTQSPTHLIKTRGQQATLRCSPISGHTSVYWYQQALGLGLQFLLWYDEGEERNRGNFPPRFSGRQFPNYSSELNVNALELEDSALYLCASSSRQGEDTQYFGPGTRLTVL.

The chain combines TRBV5-1 with TRBJ2-2; D is ambiguous. Trimming left V 3 bases short and J 4 bases short, with 13 bases between. The germline V gene encodes CDR1 SGHRS and CDR2 YFSETQ. CDR3 size: 15 residues. The CDR3 protein is CASSSASILTGELFF. CDR3 DNA sequence: TGCGCCAGCAGCTCCGCTAGTATCCTCACCGGGGAGCTGTTTTTT. Looking up the rest from reference TRBV5-1 and TRBJ2-2 gives the full variable domain: KAGVTQTPRYLIKTRGQQVTLSCSPISGHRSVSWYQQTPGQGLQFLFEYFSETQRNKGNFPGRFSGRQFSNSRSEMNVSTLELGDSALYLCASSSASILTGELFFGEGSRLTVL.

This clonotype was detected many times. V gene TRBV28 combines with J gene TRBJ2-5; D not certain. V lost 6 bases and J lost 2, with 16 bases in between. The length of the CDR3 is 15 residues. Germline loops: CDR1 MDHEN, CDR2 SYDVKM. The CDR3 spells CASRPQRRVQETQYF. The CDR3 DNA is TGTGCCAGCAGGCCCCAAAGACGGGTACAAGAGACCCAGTACTTC.

CDR3 in DNA: TGTGCCAGCAGTTTCACAGACCGGCGCTCCGAGCAGTACTTC. It is translated as CASSFTDRRSEQYF. The chain recombines TRBV28 with TRBJ2-7; D is unclear. Germline-derived CDR1 and CDR2 are MDHEN and SYDVKM. The ends were cut back, 3 bases at V and 6 bases at J, with 15 bases in the middle. This CDR3 has 14 amino acids.

V and J are TRBV7-8 and TRBJ2-2; 7 bases align to TRBD2. After removal of 8 bases from V and 6 bases from J, the junction contained 15 bases not matched to a gene. Germline values: CDR1 SGHVS, CDR2 FQNEAQ. CDR3 length equals 16 residues. As DNA, the CDR3 is TGTGCCAGCCAACCTTCCGGGGGGAGGATAGCCGGGGAGCTGTTTTTT. Residues: CASQPSGGRIAGELFF.

The V call is TRBV7-9, the J call TRBJ2-6, with D possibly being TRBD2 (5 bases). Deletions cut 5 bases from V and 2 bases from J, with 10 bases between. Germline V gene lookup returns CDR1 SEHNR and CDR2 FQNEAQ (reference sequence). The CDR3 consists of 15 residues. CDR3 DNA sequence: TGTGCCAGCAGCCGACTCGGGACTGGGGCCAACGTCCTGACTTTC. Protein: CASSRLGTGANVLTF.

This clonotype appeared a few times. This chain uses TRBV6-4 with TRBJ2-7, with D perhaps matching TRBD2 (5 bases). V lost 3 bases, J lost 7 bases, and 13 bases lay in between. The germline V gene has CDR1 MRHNA and CDR2 SNTAGT. The CDR3 has 13 residues. For the CDR3, the DNA is TGTGCCAGCAGTGAGAGGCTAGCTGGGGAGCAGTACTTC. Its protein is CASSERLAGEQYF.

The chain employs TRBV27 and TRBJ2-7; 10 nucleotides align to TRBD2. The CDR3 consists of 14 residues. V lost 5 bases and J lost 3; bases outside the gene matches: 4. Germline CDR1 and CDR2: MNHEY and SMNVEV (reference sequence). The CDR3 region is CASSPWTSGYEQYF. The DNA of the CDR3 is TGTGCCAGCAGTCCCTGGACTAGCGGCTACGAGCAGTACTTC.

This clonotype was seen at least ten times. V usage is TRBV5-1 and J usage is TRBJ2-1; 7 nucleotides agree with TRBD2. The germline CDR1 and CDR2 sequences are SGHRS and YFSETQ. Germline trimming cut 4 bases from V and 4 bases from J; bases unmatched to any gene: 8. This CDR3 is built from 15 residues. The CDR3 bases are TGCGCCAGCAGCACGAGCAGCGGGGTTTACAATGAGCAGTTCTTC. Residues: CASSTSSGVYNEQFF.

This clonotype was recorded a few times. J is TRBJ2-1 and V is TRBV28; D tentatively fits TRBD1 or TRBD2 (5 bases each). Trimming cost V 3 bases and J 6 bases, with 15 bases left between them. The CDR3 runs to 15 residues. Germline-derived CDR1 and CDR2 are MDHEN and SYDVKM. DNA of the CDR3: TGTGCCAGCAGTTTTAGGGACCGGATTATCAATGAGCAGTTCTTC. Its protein product is CASSFRDRIINEQFF.

This clonotype was counted many times. V is TRBV5-1 and J is TRBJ2-3, with 9 bases fitting TRBD2. Germline V gene sequence: CDR1 SGHRS, CDR2 YFSETQ. The V and J ends lost 3 bases and 1 base, in that order; junction bases with no gene match: 6. The CDR3 has 16 residues. The CDR3 loop reads CASSSRREGGTDTQYF. The CDR3 DNA sequence: TGCGCCAGCAGCTCTCGGCGGGAGGGCGGCACAGATACGCAGTATTTT.